This T cell receptor beta chain was captured by sequencing in a study of CD8+ T cells in alopecia areata. Study-level results: TCR sharing across patients was less clear than in mice, possibly HLA-related. Scalp specimens additionally yield sequences from normal skin's resident alphabeta T cells. Higher clonality and more expanded CD8+ clones appeared in lesional than normal scalp.

Losses at the gene ends were 3 bases for V and 2 bases for J; bases not matched to a gene: 6. The CDR3 extends over 15 amino acids. Germline V CDR1 and CDR2: SGHNT, YYREEE (reference sequence). Separation by sorting yielded CD4+ and CD8+ T cells from PBMCs. Extracted RNA was reverse transcribed, and the resulting cDNA served as sequencing template. This table comes from immunoSEQ multiplex PCR, and its TCRdb copy is limited to in-frame clones, with some not included. The sample holds roughly 150,000 clones, about 60% seen once. To note about this clone: Its specificity is unknown.

The origin of this receptor is a human donor in good health. The chain uses TRBV5-4 and TRBJ2-7; the match to TRBD1 covers 9 bases. The sequenced sample consisted of CD4+ T cells sorted from blood. CDR3 residues: CASSSGQGRTYEQYF. In DNA, the CDR3 is TGTGCCAGCAGCTCGGGACAGGGTCGAACCTACGAGCAGTACTTC.